This TCR beta chain was captured in a study of blood T cells in healthy people across ages. This clonotype was seen a few times. V was pared by 5 bases and J by 6 bases, with 9 bases of the junction left unmatched. From germline, CDR1 is SNHLY and CDR2 FYNNEI. The CDR3 length is 14 residues. Next came a second PCR, run for about 7 to 12 cycles, which used a sample-barcoded 5' primer along with a J-beta primer mix. TCRdb fed the 5' RACE reads into MiXCR, producing one record per CDR3 protein. The table has 870,000 or so distinct CDR3 sequences, 29% seen once. The individuals who served as donors were healthy Caucasians living in Russia, aged roughly 6 to 90.

The sequence was obtained from a woman older than 75 in good health. The sample was blood. The V and J genes are TRBV2 and TRBJ2-7; 8 bases map to TRBD2. As DNA, the CDR3 is TGTGCCAGCAGTTTTTTTACCGGGGGGGGCGAGCAGTACTTC. It encodes CASSFFTGGGEQYF.